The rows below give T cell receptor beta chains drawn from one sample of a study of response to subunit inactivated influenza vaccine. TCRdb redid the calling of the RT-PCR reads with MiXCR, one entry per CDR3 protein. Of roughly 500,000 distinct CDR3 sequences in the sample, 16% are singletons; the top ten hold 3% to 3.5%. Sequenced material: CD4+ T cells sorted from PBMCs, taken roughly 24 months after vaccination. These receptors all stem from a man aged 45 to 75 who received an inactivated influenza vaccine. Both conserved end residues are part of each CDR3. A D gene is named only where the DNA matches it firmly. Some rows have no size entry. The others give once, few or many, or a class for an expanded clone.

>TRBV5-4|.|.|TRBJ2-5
CASSTWLQETQYF
TGTGCCAGCAGCACCTGGCTCCAAGAGACCCAGTACTTC
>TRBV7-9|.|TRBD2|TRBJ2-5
CASRGGTNQETQYF
TGTGCCAGTCGCGGGGGGACAAACCAAGAGACCCAGTACTTC
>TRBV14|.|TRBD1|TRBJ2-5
CASSRLQGAADGETQYF
TGTGCCAGCAGCCGTCTCCAGGGGGCGGCAGACGGAGAGACCCAGTACTTC
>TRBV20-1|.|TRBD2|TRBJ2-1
CSARDFRLAGGGEQFF
TGCAGTGCTAGAGATTTTCGACTAGCGGGAGGTGGTGAGCAGTTCTTC
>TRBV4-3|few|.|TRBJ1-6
CASSQEVSYNSPLHF
TGCGCCAGCAGCCAAGAGGTCTCCTATAATTCACCCCTCCACTTT
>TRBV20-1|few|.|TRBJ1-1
CRGQRSTEAFF
TGCAGAGGGCAGCGGTCCACTGAAGCTTTCTTT
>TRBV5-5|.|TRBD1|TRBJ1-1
CASSLAGNQGAFSIAFF
TGTGCCAGCAGCTTGGCCGGGAATCAGGGGGCATTTTCTATAGCTTTCTTT
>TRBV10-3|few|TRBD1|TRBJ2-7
CAISEALGQGDEQYF
TGTGCCATCAGTGAGGCCTTAGGACAGGGCGACGAGCAGTACTTC
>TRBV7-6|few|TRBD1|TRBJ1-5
CASSLGSAGQGYQPQHF
TGTGCCAGCAGCTTAGGATCGGCGGGACAGGGATATCAGCCCCAGCATTTT
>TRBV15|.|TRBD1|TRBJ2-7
CATSRGGTGASYEQYF
TGTGCCACCAGCAGAGGAGGGACAGGGGCCTCCTACGAGCAGTACTTC
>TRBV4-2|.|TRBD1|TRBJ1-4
CASSQVVRDSDNEKLFF
TGTGCCAGCAGCCAAGTCGTCCGGGACAGCGATAATGAAAAACTGTTTTTT
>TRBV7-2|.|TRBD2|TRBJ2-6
CASSRAGAGANVLTF
TGTGCCAGCAGCCGTGCGGGAGCTGGGGCCAACGTCCTGACTTTC
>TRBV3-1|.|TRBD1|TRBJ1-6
CASSPGGGSPLHF
TGTGCCAGCAGCCCAGGGGGCGGTTCACCCCTCCACTTT
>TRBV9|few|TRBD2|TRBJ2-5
CASSVATGTSGQETQYF
TGTGCCAGCAGCGTAGCGACGGGGACTAGCGGCCAAGAGACCCAGTACTTC
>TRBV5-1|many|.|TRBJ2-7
CASSLDVRSYEQYF
TGCGCCAGCAGCTTGGACGTGAGGTCCTACGAGCAGTACTTC
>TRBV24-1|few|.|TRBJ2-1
CATSDNLDRYNEQFF
TGTGCCACCAGTGATAATCTTGACAGATACAATGAGCAGTTCTTC
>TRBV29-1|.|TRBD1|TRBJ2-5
CSVETTGAETQYF
TGCAGCGTTGAAACGACAGGGGCAGAGACCCAGTACTTC
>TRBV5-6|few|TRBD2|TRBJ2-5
CASSLDGGGGETQYF
TGTGCCAGCAGCTTGGATGGCGGGGGGGGAGAGACCCAGTACTTC
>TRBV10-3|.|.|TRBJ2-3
CAIRLTGGTDTQYF
TGTGCCATCCGGCTGACGGGGGGCACAGATACGCAGTATTTT
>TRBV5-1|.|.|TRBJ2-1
CASREGGNEQFF
TGCGCCAGCAGAGAAGGGGGCAATGAGCAGTTCTTC
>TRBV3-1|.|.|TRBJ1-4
CASRNTPNEKLFF
TGTGCCAGCAGGAATACCCCAAATGAAAAACTGTTTTTT
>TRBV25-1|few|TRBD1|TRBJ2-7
CASSDFHRGHYEQYF
TGTGCCAGCAGTGATTTCCACAGGGGGCACTACGAGCAGTACTTC
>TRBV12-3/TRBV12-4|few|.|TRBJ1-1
CASRRPSVTEAFF
TGTGCCAGCAGGAGGCCCTCGGTAACTGAAGCTTTCTTT
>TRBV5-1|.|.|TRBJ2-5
CASSLDYRSKTQYF
TGCGCCAGCAGCTTGGATTACAGGTCCAAAACCCAGTACTTC
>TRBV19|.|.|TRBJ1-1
CASSELRAGGTEAFF
TGTGCCAGTAGTGAGTTGCGTGCGGGTGGCACTGAAGCTTTCTTT
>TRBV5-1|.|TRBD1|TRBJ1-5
CASSPGQENQPQHF
TGCGCCAGCAGCCCAGGACAGGAGAATCAGCCCCAGCATTTT
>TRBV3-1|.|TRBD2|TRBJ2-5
CASSPLASGGQETQYF
TGTGCCAGCAGTCCGCTGGCTAGCGGGGGCCAAGAGACCCAGTACTTC